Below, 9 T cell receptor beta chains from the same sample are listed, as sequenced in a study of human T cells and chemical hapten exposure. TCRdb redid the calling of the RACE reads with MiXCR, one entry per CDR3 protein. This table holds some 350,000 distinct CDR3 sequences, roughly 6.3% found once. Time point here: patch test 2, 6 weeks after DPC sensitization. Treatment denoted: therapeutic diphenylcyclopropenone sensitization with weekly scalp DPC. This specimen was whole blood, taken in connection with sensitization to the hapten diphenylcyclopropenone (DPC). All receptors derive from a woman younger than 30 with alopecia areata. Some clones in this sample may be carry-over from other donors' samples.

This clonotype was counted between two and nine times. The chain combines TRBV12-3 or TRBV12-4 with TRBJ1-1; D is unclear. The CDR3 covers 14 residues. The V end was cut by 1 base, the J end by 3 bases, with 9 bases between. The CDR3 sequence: CASSLGRSDTEAFF. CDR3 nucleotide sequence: TGTGCCAGCAGTTTAGGCAGATCGGACACTGAAGCTTTCTTT.

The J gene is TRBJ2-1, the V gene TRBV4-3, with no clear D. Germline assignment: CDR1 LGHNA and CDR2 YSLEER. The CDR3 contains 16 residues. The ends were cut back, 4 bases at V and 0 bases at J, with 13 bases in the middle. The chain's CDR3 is CASSPQSLSSYNEQFF. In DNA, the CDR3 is TGCGCCAGCAGCCCTCAGAGCCTCAGCTCCTACAATGAGCAGTTCTTC.

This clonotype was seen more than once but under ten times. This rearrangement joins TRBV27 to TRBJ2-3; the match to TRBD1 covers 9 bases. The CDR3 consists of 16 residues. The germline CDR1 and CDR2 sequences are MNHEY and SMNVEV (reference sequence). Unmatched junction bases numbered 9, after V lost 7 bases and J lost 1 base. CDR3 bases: TGTGCCAGCACAACAGGGGGCCTCCGGGGCACAGATACGCAGTATTTT. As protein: CASTTGGLRGTDTQYF.

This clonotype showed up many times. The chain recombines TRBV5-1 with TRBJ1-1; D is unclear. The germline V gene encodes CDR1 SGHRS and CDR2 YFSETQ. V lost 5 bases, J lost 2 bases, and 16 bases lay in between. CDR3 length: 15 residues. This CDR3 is CASRVSSNLNTEAFF. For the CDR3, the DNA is TGCGCCAGCAGAGTGTCCAGCAATCTTAACACTGAAGCTTTCTTT.

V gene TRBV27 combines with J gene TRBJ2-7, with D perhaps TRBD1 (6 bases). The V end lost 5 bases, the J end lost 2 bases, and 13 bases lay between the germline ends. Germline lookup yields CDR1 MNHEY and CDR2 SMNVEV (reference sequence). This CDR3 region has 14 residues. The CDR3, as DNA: TGTGCCAGCAGTCCGTACAGGGATCCCTACGAGCAGTACTTC. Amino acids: CASSPYRDPYEQYF.

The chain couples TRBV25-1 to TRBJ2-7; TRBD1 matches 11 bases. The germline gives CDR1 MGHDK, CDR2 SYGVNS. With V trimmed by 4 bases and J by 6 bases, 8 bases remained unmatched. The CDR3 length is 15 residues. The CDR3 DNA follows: TGTGCCAGCAGTGGATATCGGACAGGGGGCGCCGAGCAGTACTTC. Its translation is CASSGYRTGGAEQYF.

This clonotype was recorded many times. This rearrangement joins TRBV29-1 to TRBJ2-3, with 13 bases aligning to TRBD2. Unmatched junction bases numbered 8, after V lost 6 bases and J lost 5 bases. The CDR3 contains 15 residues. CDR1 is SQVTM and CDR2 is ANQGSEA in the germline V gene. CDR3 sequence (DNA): TGCAGCGTGGAACTAGCGGGGGGGCCAGGAGATACGCAGTATTTT. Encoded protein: CSVELAGGPGDTQYF.

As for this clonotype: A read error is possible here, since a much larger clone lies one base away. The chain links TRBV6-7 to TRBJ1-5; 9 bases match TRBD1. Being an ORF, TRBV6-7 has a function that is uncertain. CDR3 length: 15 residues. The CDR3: CADSDRGSGNPPQHF. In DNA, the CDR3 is TGTGCCGATTCGGACAGGGGATCAGGCAATCCGCCCCAGCATTTT.

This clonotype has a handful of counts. The CDR3, as DNA: TGTGCCAGCAGTCGCGAACTAGCGGTATACGAGCAGTACTTC. It translates to CASSRELAVYEQYF. The chain recombines TRBV6-5 with TRBJ2-7; TRBD2 aligns across 8 bases. Germline V gene data show CDR1 as MNHEY and CDR2 as SVGAGI. This CDR3 region has 14 residues. V gave up 5 bases and J gave up 4 bases; unmatched junction bases: 7.